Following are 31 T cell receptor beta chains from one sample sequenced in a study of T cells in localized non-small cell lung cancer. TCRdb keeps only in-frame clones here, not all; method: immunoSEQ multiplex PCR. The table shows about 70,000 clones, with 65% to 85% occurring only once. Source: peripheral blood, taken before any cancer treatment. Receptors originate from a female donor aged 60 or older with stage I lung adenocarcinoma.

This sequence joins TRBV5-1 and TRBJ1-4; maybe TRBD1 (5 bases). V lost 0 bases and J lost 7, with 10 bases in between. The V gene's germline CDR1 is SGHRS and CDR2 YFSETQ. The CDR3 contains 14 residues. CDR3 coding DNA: TGCGCCAGCAGCTTGGCCGGGGCCCGTGAAAAACTGTTTTTT. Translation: CASSLAGAREKLFF.

The chain's CDR3 is CASTVTPSGRGTDTQYF. Written as DNA, the CDR3 is TGTGCCAGCACTGTAACTCCCAGCGGGAGGGGCACAGATACGCAGTATTTT. The chain joins TRBV9 to TRBJ2-3; the match to TRBD2 covers 10 bases. Trimming at V came to 6 bases and at J to 1 base, leaving 11 bases not matched to a gene. Germline-derived CDR1 and CDR2 are SGDLS and YYNGEE. CDR3 size: 17 residues.

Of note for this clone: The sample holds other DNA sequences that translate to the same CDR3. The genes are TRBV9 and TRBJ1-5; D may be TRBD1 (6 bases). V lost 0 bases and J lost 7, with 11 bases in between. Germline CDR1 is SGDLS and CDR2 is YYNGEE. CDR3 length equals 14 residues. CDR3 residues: CASSVDGGGQPQHF. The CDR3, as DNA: TGTGCCAGCAGCGTAGATGGAGGGGGGCAGCCCCAGCATTTT.

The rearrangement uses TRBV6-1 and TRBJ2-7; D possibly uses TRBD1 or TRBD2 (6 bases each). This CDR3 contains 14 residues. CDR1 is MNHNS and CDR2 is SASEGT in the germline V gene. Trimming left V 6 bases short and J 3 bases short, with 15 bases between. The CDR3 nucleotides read TGTGCCAGCAGGGCTGTTAGGGGGGTCTACGAGCAGTACTTC. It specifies CASRAVRGVYEQYF.

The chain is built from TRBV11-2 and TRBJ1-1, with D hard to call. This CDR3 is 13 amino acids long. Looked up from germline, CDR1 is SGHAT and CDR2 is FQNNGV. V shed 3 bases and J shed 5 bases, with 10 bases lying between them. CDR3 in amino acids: CASSLQLGTEAFF. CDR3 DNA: TGTGCCAGCAGCTTGCAGCTCGGTACTGAAGCTTTCTTT.

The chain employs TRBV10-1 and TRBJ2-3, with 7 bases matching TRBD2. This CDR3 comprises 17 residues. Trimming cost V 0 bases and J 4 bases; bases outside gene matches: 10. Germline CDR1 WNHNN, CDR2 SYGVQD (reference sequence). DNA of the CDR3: TGCGCCAGCAGTGAGTCTATAGGCGGGAGAGCCTCAGATACGCAGTATTTT. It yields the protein CASSESIGGRASDTQYF.

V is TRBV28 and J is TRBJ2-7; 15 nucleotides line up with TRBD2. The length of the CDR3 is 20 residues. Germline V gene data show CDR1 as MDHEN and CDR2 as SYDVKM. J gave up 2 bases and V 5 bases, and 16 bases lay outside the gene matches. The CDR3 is CASSILVRTSGRARPYEQYF. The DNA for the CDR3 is TGTGCCAGCAGTATCCTTGTTCGGACTAGCGGGAGGGCCCGTCCCTACGAGCAGTACTTC.

CDR3 in amino acids: CASSQNPLYTGELFF. The CDR3 coding sequence is TGTGCCAGCAGCCAAAACCCACTTTACACCGGGGAGCTGTTTTTT. The chain combines TRBV4-2 with TRBJ2-2; D gene uncertain. The CDR3 contains 15 residues. Trimming removed 2 bases from V and 3 bases from J, with 10 bases in between. Germline values: CDR1 LGHNA, CDR2 YNFKEQ.

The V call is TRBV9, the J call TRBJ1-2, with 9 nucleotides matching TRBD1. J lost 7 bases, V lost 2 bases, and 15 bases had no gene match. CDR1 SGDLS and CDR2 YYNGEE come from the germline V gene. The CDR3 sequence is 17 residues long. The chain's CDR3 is CASSVSLSDRGTPGYTF. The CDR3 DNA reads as TGTGCCAGCAGCGTGTCCCTATCGGACAGGGGAACTCCTGGCTACACCTTC.

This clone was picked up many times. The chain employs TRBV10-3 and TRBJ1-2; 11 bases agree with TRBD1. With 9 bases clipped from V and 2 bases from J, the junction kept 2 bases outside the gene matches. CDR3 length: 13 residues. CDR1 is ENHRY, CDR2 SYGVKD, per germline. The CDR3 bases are TGTGCCATTGGACAGGGGGCGAACTATGGCTACACCTTC. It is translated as CAIGQGANYGYTF.

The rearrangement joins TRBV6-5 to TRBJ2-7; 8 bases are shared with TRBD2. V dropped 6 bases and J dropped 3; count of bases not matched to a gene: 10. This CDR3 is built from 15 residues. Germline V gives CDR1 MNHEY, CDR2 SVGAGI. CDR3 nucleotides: TGTGCCAGCAGCTACAGCGGGAGTTGGATCTACGAGCAGTACTTC. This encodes CASSYSGSWIYEQYF.

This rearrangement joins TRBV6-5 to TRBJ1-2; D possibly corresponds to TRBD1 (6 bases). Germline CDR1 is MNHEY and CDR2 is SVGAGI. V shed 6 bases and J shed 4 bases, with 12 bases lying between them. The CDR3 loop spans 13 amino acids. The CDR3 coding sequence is TGTGCCAGCAGAGTCGACAGGTCCTATGGCTACACCTTC. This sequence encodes CASRVDRSYGYTF.

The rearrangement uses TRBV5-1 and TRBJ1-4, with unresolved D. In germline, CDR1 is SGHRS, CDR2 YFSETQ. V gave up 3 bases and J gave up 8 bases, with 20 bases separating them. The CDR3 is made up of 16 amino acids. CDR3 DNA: TGCGCCAGCAGCTCAGCCTTAGACCATTCTCAAGAAAAACTGTTTTTT. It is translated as CASSSALDHSQEKLFF.

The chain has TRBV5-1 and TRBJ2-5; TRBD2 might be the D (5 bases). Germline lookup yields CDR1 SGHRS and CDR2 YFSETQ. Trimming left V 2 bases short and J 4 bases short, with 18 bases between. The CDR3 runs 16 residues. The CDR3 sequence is CASSLAPVGEGETQYF. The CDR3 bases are TGCGCCAGCAGCTTAGCCCCGGTGGGTGAGGGAGAGACCCAGTACTTC.

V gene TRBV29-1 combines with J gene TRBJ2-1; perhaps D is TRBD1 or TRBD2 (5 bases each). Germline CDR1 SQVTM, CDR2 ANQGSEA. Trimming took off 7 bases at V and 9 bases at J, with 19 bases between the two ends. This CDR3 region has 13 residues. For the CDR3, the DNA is TGCAGCGCCTCGGGGCAGCGAGTTTCTGAGCAGTTCTTC. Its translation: CSASGQRVSEQFF.

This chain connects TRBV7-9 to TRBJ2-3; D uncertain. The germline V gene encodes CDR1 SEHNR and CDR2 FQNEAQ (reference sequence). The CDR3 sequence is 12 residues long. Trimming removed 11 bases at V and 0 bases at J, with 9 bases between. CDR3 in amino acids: CAAAGSTDTQYF. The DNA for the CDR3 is TGTGCCGCGGCCGGAAGCACAGATACGCAGTATTTT.

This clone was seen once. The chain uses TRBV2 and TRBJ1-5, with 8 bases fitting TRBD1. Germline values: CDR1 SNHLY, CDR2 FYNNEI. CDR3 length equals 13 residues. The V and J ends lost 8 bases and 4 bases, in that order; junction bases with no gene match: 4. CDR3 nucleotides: TGTGCCAGCGGACAGGGAGGAAATCAGCCCCAGCATTTT. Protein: CASGQGGNQPQHF.

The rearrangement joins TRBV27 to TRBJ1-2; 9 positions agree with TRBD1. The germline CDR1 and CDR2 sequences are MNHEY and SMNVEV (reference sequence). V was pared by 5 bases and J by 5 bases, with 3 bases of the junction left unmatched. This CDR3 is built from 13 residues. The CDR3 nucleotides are TGTGCCAGCAGTATAGGGACAGGGTATGGCTACACCTTC. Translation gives CASSIGTGYGYTF.

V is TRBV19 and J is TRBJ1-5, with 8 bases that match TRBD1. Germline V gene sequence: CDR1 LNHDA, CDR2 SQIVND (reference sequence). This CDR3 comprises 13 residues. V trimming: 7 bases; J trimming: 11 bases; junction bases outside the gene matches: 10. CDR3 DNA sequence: TGTGCCAGTAACTTCAACGGACAGGGCTCCCAGCATTTT. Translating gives CASNFNGQGSQHF. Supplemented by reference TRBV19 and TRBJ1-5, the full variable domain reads DGGITQSPKYLFRKEGQNVTLSCEQNLNHDAMYWYRQDPGQGLRLIYYSQIVNDFQKGDIAEGYSVSREKKESFPLTVTSAQKNPTAFYLCASNFNGQGSQHFGDGTRLSIL.

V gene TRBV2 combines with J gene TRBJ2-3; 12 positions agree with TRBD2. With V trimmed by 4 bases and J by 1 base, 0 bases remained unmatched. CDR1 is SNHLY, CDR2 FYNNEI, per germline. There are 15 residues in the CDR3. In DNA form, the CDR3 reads TGTGCCAGCAGTGGACTAGCGGGAGGCACAGATACGCAGTATTTT. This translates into CASSGLAGGTDTQYF.

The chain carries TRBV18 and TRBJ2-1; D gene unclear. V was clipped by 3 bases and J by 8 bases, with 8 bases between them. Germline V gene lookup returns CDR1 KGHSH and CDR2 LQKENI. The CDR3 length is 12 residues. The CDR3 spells CASSPGIDEQFF. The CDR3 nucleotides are TGTGCCAGCTCACCGGGGATCGATGAGCAGTTCTTC.

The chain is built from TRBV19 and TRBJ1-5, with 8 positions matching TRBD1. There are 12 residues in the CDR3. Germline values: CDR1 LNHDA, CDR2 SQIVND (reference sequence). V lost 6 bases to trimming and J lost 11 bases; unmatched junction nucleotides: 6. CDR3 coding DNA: TGTGCCAGTAGGGGACAGGCGCTGACCCAGCATTTT. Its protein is CASRGQALTQHF.

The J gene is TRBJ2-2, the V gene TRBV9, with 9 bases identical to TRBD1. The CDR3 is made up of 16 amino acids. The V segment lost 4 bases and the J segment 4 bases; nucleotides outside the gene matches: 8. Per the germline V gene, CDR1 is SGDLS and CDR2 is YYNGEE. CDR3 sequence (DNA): TGTGCCAGCAGCCACCCGGACAGGGGACCCACCGGGGAGCTGTTTTTT. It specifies CASSHPDRGPTGELFF.

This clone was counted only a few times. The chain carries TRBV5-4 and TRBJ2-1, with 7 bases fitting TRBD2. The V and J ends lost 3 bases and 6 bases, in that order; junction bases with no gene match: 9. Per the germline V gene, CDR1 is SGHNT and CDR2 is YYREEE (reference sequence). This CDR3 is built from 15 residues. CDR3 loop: CASSSHSGTINEQFF. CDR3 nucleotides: TGTGCCAGCAGCTCGCATTCAGGGACTATCAATGAGCAGTTCTTC.

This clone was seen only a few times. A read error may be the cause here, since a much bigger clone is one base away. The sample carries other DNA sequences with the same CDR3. CDR3 bases: TGTGCCAGCAGCTTAGTGGGACAGGGCACCTACGAGCAGTACTTC. It yields the protein CASSLVGQGTYEQYF. The rearrangement uses TRBV11-3 and TRBJ2-7, with 9 nucleotides matching TRBD1. This CDR3 spans 15 amino acids. The ends lost 1 base at V and 2 bases at J; junction bases unmatched: 3. Germline CDR1 and CDR2: SGHNT and YENEEA.

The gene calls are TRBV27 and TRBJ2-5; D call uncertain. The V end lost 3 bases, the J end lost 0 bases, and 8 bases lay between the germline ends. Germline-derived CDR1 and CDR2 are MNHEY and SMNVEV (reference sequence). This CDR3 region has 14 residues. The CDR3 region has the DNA TGTGCCAGCAGTTTTTCGGGTTACCAAGAGACCCAGTACTTC. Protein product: CASSFSGYQETQYF.

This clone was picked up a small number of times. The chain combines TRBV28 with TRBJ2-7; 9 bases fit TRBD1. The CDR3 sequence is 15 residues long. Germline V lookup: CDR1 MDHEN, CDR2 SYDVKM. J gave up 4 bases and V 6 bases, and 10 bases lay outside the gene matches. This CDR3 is CASRPSGTGIYEQYF. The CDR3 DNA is TGTGCCAGCAGGCCATCCGGGACAGGGATTTACGAGCAGTACTTC.

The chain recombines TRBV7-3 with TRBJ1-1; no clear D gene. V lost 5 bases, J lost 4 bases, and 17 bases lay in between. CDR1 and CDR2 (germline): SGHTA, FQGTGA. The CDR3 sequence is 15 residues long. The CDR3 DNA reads TGTGCCAGCAGCGAAACGAGGTTGGGAGCCACTGAAGCTTTCTTT. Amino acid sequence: CASSETRLGATEAFF.

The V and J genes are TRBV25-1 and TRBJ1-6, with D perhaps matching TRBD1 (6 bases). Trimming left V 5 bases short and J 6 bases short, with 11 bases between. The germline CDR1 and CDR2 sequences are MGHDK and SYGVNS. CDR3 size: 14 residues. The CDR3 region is CASSRQVRNSPLHF. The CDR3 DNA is TGTGCCAGCAGTAGACAGGTCCGTAATTCACCCCTCCACTTT.

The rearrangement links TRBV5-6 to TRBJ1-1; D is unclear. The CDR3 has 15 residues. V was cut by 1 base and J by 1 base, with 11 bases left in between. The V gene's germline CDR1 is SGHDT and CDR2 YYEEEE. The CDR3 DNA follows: TGTGCCAGCAGCTTGTTGGGTTTCAGGAACACTGAAGCTTTCTTT. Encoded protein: CASSLLGFRNTEAFF.

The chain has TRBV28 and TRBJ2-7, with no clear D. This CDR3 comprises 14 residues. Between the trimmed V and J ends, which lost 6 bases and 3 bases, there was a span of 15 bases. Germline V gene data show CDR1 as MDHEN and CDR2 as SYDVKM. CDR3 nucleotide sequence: TGTGCCAGCAGACAGCCGCCCCTGATCTACGAGCAGTACTTC. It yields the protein CASRQPPLIYEQYF.